This is a list of T cell receptor beta chains from one sample in a study of beta chain features in type 1 diabetes. Generated by immunoSEQ multiplex PCR, the TCRdb table keeps only in-frame clones and is missing some. The sample holds around 690,000 clones; around 11% are singletons and the top ten take more than 0.09%. The sample comprised naive CD4+ T cells from blood. These receptors all come from a young man with type 1 diabetes. CDR3s include the opening cysteine and the closing phenylalanine or tryptophan. D genes are given only for firm matches. Size is stated for part of the rows, as once, few or many counts, or as a class when the clone is expanded.

j_call,v_call,d_call,clone_size,cdr3_nt,cdr3_aa
TRBJ2-3,TRBV5-1,-,-,TGCGCCAGCAGCTTGGTAGGCACAGATACGCAGTATTTT,CASSLVGTDTQYF
TRBJ1-5,TRBV4-1,-,once,TGCGCCAGCAGCCAAGATGGGGGCGGCAATCAGCCCCAGCATTTT,CASSQDGGGNQPQHF
TRBJ1-1,TRBV7-9,TRBD1,few,TGTGCCAGCAGCGACAGGGCCTATGTGGAAGCTTTCTTT,CASSDRAYVEAFF
TRBJ2-5,TRBV7-9,TRBD2,few,TGTGCCAGCAGCTCAGCGGGGGGGAGCCAAGAGACCCAGTACTTC,CASSSAGGSQETQYF
TRBJ1-1,TRBV7-2,TRBD1,-,TGTGCCAGCAGCTCCCAACAGGGGAGGGCTGAAGCTTTCTTT,CASSSQQGRAEAFF
TRBJ1-2,TRBV19,TRBD1,-,TGTGCCAGTACAATGGCGGGGACAGGGGGCCATGGCTACACCTTC,CASTMAGTGGHGYTF
TRBJ2-7,TRBV27,-,few,TGTGCCAGCGGGGAATTGGGAGGCGAGCAGTACTTC,CASGELGGEQYF
TRBJ2-3,TRBV28,TRBD2,-,TGTGCCAGCAGTTTCCTTCGGACTAGCGGGGAGCTCACAGATACGCAGTATTTT,CASSFLRTSGELTDTQYF
TRBJ2-3,TRBV5-4,-,-,TGTGCCAGCAGCCCCCAGAATGGCCCCACAGATACGCAGTATTTT,CASSPQNGPTDTQYF
TRBJ1-6,TRBV4-2,-,-,TGTGCCAGCAGCAAGCCTCGAGGGGATTCACCCCTCCACTTT,CASSKPRGDSPLHF
TRBJ1-1,TRBV5-4,-,-,TGTGCCAGCAGCTTGCCCAGGAACACTGAAGCTTTCTTT,CASSLPRNTEAFF
TRBJ1-4,TRBV2,-,few,TGTGCCAGCAGTGAAATCCGAAAACTGTTTTTT,CASSEIRKLFF
TRBJ1-2,TRBV27,-,-,TGTGCCAGCAGTTTACAGGTGGGGTATGGCTACACCTTC,CASSLQVGYGYTF